This T cell receptor beta chain comes out of a study of T cell responses to AZD1222 COVID-19 vaccine. Study-level findings and limits: Spike-specific TCR breadth and depth rose after two AZD1222 doses. It was only after the peak T cell response that any repertoires were sampled. Vaccine-associated CD4 TCRs spanned spike, dominant at 160-218 and 743-854.

Second-dose groups at about 4 or about 12 weeks were pooled. Per germline, CDR1 SGDLS and CDR2 YYNGEE. The CDR3 sequence is 17 residues long. After removal of 3 bases from V and 2 bases from J, the junction contained 11 bases not matched to a gene. Using immunoSEQ multiplex PCR, the repertoire was profiled, and TCRdb retains in-frame clones only, with some absent. The sample yields fewer than 200,000 clones, 90% to 95% seen once. Points on this clone: Its antigen is as yet unknown.

The rearrangement joins TRBV9 to TRBJ2-3; 8 positions agree with TRBD2. This clonotype originated in an adult who received the AZD1222 COVID-19 vaccine. The sample was peripheral blood, taken 28 days after the second AZD1222 dose. The CDR3 sequence: CASSGGRGLVPTDTQYF. DNA for the CDR3: TGTGCCAGCAGCGGGGGAAGGGGACTAGTCCCCACAGATACGCAGTATTTT.